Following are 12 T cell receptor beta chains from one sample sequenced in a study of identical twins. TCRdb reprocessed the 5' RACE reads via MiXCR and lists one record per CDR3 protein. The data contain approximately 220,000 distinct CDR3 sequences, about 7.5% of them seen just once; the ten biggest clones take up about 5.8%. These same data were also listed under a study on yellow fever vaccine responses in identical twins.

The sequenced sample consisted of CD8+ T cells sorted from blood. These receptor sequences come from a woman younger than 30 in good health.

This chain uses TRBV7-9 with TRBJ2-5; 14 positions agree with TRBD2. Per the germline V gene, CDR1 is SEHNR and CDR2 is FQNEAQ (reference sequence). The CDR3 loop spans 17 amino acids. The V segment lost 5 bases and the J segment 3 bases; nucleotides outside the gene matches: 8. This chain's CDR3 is CASSHPPGLAGEETQYF. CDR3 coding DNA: TGTGCCAGCAGCCATCCCCCGGGACTAGCGGGAGAAGAGACCCAGTACTTC. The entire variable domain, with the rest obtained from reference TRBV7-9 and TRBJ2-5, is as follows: DTGVSQNPRHKITKRGQNVTFRCDPISEHNRLYWYRQTLGQGPEFLTYFQNEAQLEKSRLLSDRFSAERPKGSFSTLEIQRTEQGDSAMYLCASSHPPGLAGEETQYFGPGTRLLVL.

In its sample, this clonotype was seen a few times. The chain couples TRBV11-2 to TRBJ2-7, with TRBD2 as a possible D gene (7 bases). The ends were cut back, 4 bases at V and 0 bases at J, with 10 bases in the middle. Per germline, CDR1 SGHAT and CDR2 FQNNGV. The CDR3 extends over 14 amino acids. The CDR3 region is CASSWGGSSYEQYV. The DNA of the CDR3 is TGTGCCAGCAGCTGGGGGGGCAGCTCCTACGAGCAGTACGTC.

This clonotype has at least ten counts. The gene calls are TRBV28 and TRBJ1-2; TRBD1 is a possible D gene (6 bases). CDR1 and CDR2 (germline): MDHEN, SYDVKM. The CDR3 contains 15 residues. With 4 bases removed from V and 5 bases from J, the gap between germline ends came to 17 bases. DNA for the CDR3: TGTGCCAGCAGTTCCGACCTTAGGGGGTTTTATGGCTACACCTTC. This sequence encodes CASSSDLRGFYGYTF.

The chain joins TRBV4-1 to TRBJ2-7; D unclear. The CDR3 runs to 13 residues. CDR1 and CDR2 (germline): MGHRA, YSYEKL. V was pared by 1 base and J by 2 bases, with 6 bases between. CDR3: CASSQGPTYEQYV. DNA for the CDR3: TGCGCCAGCAGCCAAGGGCCCACCTACGAGCAGTACGTC.

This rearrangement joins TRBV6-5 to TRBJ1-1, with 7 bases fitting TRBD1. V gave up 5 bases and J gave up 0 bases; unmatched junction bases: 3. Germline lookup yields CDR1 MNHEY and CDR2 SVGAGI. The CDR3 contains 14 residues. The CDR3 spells CASSRDRLNTEAFF. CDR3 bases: TGTGCCAGCAGTAGGGACAGATTGAACACTGAAGCTTTCTTT.

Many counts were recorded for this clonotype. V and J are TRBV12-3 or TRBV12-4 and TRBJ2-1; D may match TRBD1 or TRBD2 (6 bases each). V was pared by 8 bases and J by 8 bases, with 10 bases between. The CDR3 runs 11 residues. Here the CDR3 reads CASLGGDEQFF. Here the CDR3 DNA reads TGTGCCAGCCTGGGGGGCGATGAGCAGTTCTTC.

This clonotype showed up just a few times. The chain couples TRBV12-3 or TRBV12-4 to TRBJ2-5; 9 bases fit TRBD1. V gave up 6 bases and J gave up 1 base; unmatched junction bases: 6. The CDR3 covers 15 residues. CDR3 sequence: CASSTGGGSQETQYF. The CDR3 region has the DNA TGTGCCAGCAGCACAGGGGGCGGGAGCCAAGAGACCCAGTACTTC.

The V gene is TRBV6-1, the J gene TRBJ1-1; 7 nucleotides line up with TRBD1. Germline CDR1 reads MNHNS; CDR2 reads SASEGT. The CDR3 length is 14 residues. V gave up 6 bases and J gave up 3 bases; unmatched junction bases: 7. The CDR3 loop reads CASRPGTAYTEAFF. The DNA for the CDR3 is TGTGCCAGCAGACCTGGGACAGCCTACACTGAAGCTTTCTTT.

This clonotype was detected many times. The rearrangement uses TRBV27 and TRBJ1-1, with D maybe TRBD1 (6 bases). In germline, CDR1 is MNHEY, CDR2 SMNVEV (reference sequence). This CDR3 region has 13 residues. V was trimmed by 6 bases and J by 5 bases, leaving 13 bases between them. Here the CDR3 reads CASSMGGATEAFF. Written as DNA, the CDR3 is TGTGCCAGCAGCATGGGGGGGGCGACTGAAGCTTTCTTT.

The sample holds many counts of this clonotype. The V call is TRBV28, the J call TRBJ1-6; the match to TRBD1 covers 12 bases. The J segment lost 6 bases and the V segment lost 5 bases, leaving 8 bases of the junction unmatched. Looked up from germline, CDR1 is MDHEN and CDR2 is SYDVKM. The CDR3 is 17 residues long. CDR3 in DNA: TGTGCCAGCAGTCGCGGGACAGGGGGCGCGAGTAATTCACCCCTCCACTTT. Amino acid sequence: CASSRGTGGASNSPLHF.

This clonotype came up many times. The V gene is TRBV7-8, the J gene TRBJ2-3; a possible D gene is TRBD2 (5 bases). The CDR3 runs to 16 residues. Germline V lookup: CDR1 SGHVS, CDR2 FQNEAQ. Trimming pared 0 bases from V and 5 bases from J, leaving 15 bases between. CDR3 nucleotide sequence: TGTGCCAGCAGCTTAGCTGGTCGGGGTGGTGGAGATACGCAGTATTTT. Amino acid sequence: CASSLAGRGGGDTQYF.

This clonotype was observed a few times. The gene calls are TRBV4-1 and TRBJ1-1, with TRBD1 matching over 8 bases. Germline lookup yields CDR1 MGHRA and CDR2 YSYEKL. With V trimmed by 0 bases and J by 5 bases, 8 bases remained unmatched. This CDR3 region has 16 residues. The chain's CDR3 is CASSQDWAGGTTEAFF. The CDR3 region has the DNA TGCGCCAGCAGCCAAGATTGGGCAGGGGGCACGACTGAAGCTTTCTTT.